This is a list of T cell receptor beta chains from one sample in a study of blood T cell repertoires in COVID-19. TCRdb keeps only in-frame clones here, not all; method: immunoSEQ multiplex PCR. Here the sample spans about 290,000 clones, nearly 90% being singletons. The sequenced sample consisted of peripheral blood. These receptors came from a young woman with COVID-19, enrolled during active disease. The CDR3 runs from the conserved cysteine through the conserved F or W. Each record gives: V gene, clone size, D gene, J gene, CDR3 DNA, CDR3 protein. D genes are given only for firm matches. Size values are once, few and many counts, or a class for expanded clones, and some rows have none.

V: TRBV7-9; size: -; D: -; J: TRBJ2-7; DNA: TGTGCCAGCAGGGCCGGGACATCTCCCAACGAGCAGTACTTC; CDR3: CASRAGTSPNEQYF
V: TRBV10-1; size: -; D: -; J: TRBJ2-5; DNA: TGCGCCAGCAGTGACTCGACAGCACAAGAGACCCAGTACTTC; CDR3: CASSDSTAQETQYF
V: TRBV3-1/TRBV3-2; size: -; D: TRBD1; J: TRBJ2-5; DNA: TGTGCCAGCAGCCAAGCCACAGGGGTATGGGAGACCCAGTACTTC; CDR3: CASSQATGVWETQYF
V: TRBV5-1; size: -; D: -; J: TRBJ2-7; DNA: TGCGCCAGCAGCTTGGTCTTTGCGGGATCCTACGAGCAGTACTTC; CDR3: CASSLVFAGSYEQYF
V: TRBV11-2; size: -; D: -; J: TRBJ1-4; DNA: TGTGCCTGGCGGGATGAAAAACTGTTTTTT; CDR3: CAWRDEKLFF
V: TRBV19; size: -; D: TRBD1; J: TRBJ1-1; DNA: TGTGCCAGTAGTACGGGACAGGGTCTGATGAACACTGAAGCTTTCTTT; CDR3: CASSTGQGLMNTEAFF
V: TRBV2; size: -; D: -; J: TRBJ2-3; DNA: TGTGCCAGCAGTGAGGAGACAGCTAACACAGATACGCAGTATTTT; CDR3: CASSEETANTDTQYF
V: TRBV6-5; size: -; D: TRBD1; J: TRBJ1-2; DNA: TGTGCCAGCAGGGAGACAGGGAACTATGGCTACACCTTC; CDR3: CASRETGNYGYTF
V: TRBV2; size: -; D: -; J: TRBJ1-1; DNA: TGTGCCAGTGAGTCCCCTCCTGAAGCTTTCTTT; CDR3: CASESPPEAFF
V: TRBV4-1; size: -; D: TRBD1; J: TRBJ2-6; DNA: TGCGCCAGCAGCCAAGGAAGGGACAGGGCAGGCCCTGGGGCCAACGTCCTGACTTTC; CDR3: CASSQGRDRAGPGANVLTF
V: TRBV5-1; size: -; D: -; J: TRBJ2-7; DNA: TGCGCCAGCAGCTTGGGGTCTAACTACGAGCAGTACTTC; CDR3: CASSLGSNYEQYF
V: TRBV3-1/TRBV3-2; size: -; D: -; J: TRBJ1-4; DNA: TGTGCCAGCAGCCCAGTTAGAGGAAGGACGGGGGGCGAAAAACTGTTTTTT; CDR3: CASSPVRGRTGGEKLFF
V: TRBV27; size: -; D: -; J: TRBJ2-1; DNA: TGTGCCAGCAGTTTTTCCGGGGGCAGGGGAGGGTACAATGAGCAGTTCTTC; CDR3: CASSFSGGRGGYNEQFF
V: TRBV5-1; size: -; D: -; J: TRBJ1-1; DNA: TGCGCCAGCAGCTTAAGGGGGAACACTGAAGCTTTCTTT; CDR3: CASSLRGNTEAFF
V: TRBV2; size: once; D: -; J: TRBJ2-1; DNA: TGTGCCACCAGCAGCGAGGTCTACAATGAGCAGTTCTTC; CDR3: CATSSEVYNEQFF
V: TRBV24-1; size: -; D: -; J: TRBJ2-1; DNA: TGTGCCACCAGTGATCGATCGGGGAGCTCCTACAATGAGCAGTTCTTC; CDR3: CATSDRSGSSYNEQFF
V: TRBV20-1; size: -; D: -; J: TRBJ2-1; DNA: TGCAGTGCTACCAATTACAATGAGCAGTTCTTC; CDR3: CSATNYNEQFF
V: TRBV5-1; size: -; D: TRBD2; J: TRBJ2-1; DNA: TGCGCCAGCGGGTGGTATGGAGCGGGGGGGCGTGAGCAGTTCTTC; CDR3: CASGWYGAGGREQFF
V: TRBV4-1; size: once; D: TRBD2; J: TRBJ2-1; DNA: TGCGCCAGCAGCCGGGTGCTAGCGGGGGGGCACAATGAGCAGTTCTTC; CDR3: CASSRVLAGGHNEQFF
V: TRBV6-5; size: -; D: -; J: TRBJ2-3; DNA: TGTGCCAGCAGTTACCGGGGGGCCGAGATAGATACGCAGTATTTT; CDR3: CASSYRGAEIDTQYF
V: TRBV4-2; size: -; D: TRBD1; J: TRBJ2-7; DNA: TGTGCCAGCAGCCAAATGGGACAGGGGGTCGAGCAGTACTTC; CDR3: CASSQMGQGVEQYF
V: TRBV13; size: -; D: -; J: TRBJ2-3; DNA: TGTGCCAGCAGCGCCACAACCACAGATACGCAGTATTTT; CDR3: CASSATTTDTQYF
V: TRBV10-3; size: -; D: -; J: TRBJ2-7; DNA: TGTGCCATCAGTGACAGGGGACCCGACGAGCAGTACTTC; CDR3: CAISDRGPDEQYF
V: TRBV12-5; size: once; D: TRBD2; J: TRBJ2-2; DNA: TGTGCTAGTGGTTCGAGGACTAGCGGGGCCAACACCGGGGAGCTGTTTTTT; CDR3: CASGSRTSGANTGELFF
V: TRBV6-5; size: -; D: -; J: TRBJ1-1; DNA: TGTGCCAGCAGCAAAACCGTAGGGGACACTGAAGCTTTCTTT; CDR3: CASSKTVGDTEAFF
V: TRBV6-5; size: -; D: -; J: TRBJ1-2; DNA: TGTGCCAGCAGTTACTCGACAGGATATGGCTACACCTTC; CDR3: CASSYSTGYGYTF
V: TRBV27; size: -; D: TRBD1; J: TRBJ1-2; DNA: TGTGCCAGCAGTTTGGTCGGACAGGGTCCGTATGGCTACACCTTC; CDR3: CASSLVGQGPYGYTF
V: TRBV5-5; size: -; D: -; J: TRBJ1-3; DNA: TGTGCCAGCAGCTTGGTACACGGGGGTTCGTCTGGAAACACCATATATTTT; CDR3: CASSLVHGGSSGNTIYF
V: TRBV14; size: -; D: -; J: TRBJ1-1; DNA: TGTGCCAGCAGCCAAGATTACATGAACACTGAAGCTTTCTTT; CDR3: CASSQDYMNTEAFF
V: TRBV27; size: -; D: -; J: TRBJ2-3; DNA: TGTGCCAGCAGCCTTACTGATACGGGGACAGATACGCAGTATTTT; CDR3: CASSLTDTGTDTQYF
V: TRBV5-6; size: -; D: TRBD1; J: TRBJ1-2; DNA: TGTGCCAGCAGCCTAACTCCGGGACAGAAGATCAGAGGTGGCTACACCTTC; CDR3: CASSLTPGQKIRGGYTF
V: TRBV19; size: -; D: TRBD1; J: TRBJ1-2; DNA: TGTGCCAGTAGTATCTTTTCAGGGGGCGATGGCTACACCTTC; CDR3: CASSIFSGGDGYTF
V: TRBV6-5; size: -; D: -; J: TRBJ2-2; DNA: TGTGCCAGCAGACGAGGTGCGATCTGGGAGCTGTTTTTT; CDR3: CASRRGAIWELFF
V: TRBV7-9; size: -; D: TRBD2; J: TRBJ2-7; DNA: TGTGCCAGCAGCACCCGGGGGGGCTCCTACGAGCAGTACTTC; CDR3: CASSTRGGSYEQYF
V: TRBV4-2; size: once; D: TRBD2; J: TRBJ2-3; DNA: TGTGCCAGCAGCCAAGTTTCAATTGGACTAAGCGGGGCCCCAGATACGCAGTATTTT; CDR3: CASSQVSIGLSGAPDTQYF
V: TRBV12-3/TRBV12-4; size: -; D: -; J: TRBJ1-5; DNA: TGTGCCAGTTACAATTCCAGCAATCAGCCCCAGCATTTT; CDR3: CASYNSSNQPQHF
V: TRBV19; size: -; D: -; J: TRBJ1-5; DNA: TGTGCCAGTAGTATGGGTTTTGGGGAGTCCCAGCATTTT; CDR3: CASSMGFGESQHF
V: TRBV5-4; size: -; D: TRBD2; J: TRBJ2-7; DNA: TGTGCCAGCAGCTTGGCTAGCGGTTCCTACGAGCAGTACTTC; CDR3: CASSLASGSYEQYF
V: TRBV7-9; size: -; D: -; J: TRBJ1-1; DNA: TGTGCCAGCAGTCCCCCCTGGCAGAACACTGAAGCTTTCTTT; CDR3: CASSPPWQNTEAFF
V: TRBV6-5; size: -; D: -; J: TRBJ1-4; DNA: TGTGCCAGCAGTTACTCCCCGCGGGGGGAAAAACTGTTTTTT; CDR3: CASSYSPRGEKLFF
V: TRBV7-9; size: -; D: -; J: TRBJ2-7; DNA: TGTGCCAGCAGCTTAACGATCGGCGGTACCTACGAGCAGTACTTC; CDR3: CASSLTIGGTYEQYF
V: TRBV18; size: -; D: -; J: TRBJ2-5; DNA: TGTGCCAGCTCACCTACACCCTCAGAGACCCAGTACTTC; CDR3: CASSPTPSETQYF
V: TRBV21-1; size: few; D: -; J: TRBJ2-1; DNA: TGTGCCAGCACAGCTCCGGGAAGGAAAAATGAGCAGTTCTTC; CDR3: CASTAPGRKNEQFF
V: TRBV7-8; size: -; D: TRBD1; J: TRBJ1-1; DNA: TGTGCCAGCAGCCCATGGACAGGCCCGAACACTGAAGCTTTCTTT; CDR3: CASSPWTGPNTEAFF
V: TRBV18; size: -; D: TRBD1; J: TRBJ2-5; DNA: TGTGCCAGCTCACCACGGCTGACAGGGGGGCCAGAGACCCAGTACTTC; CDR3: CASSPRLTGGPETQYF
V: TRBV4-1; size: -; D: TRBD2; J: TRBJ2-1; DNA: TGCGCCAGCAGCCAGGGACTAGCGGGGGGGGCCCGGCACAATGAGCAGTTCTTC; CDR3: CASSQGLAGGARHNEQFF
V: TRBV6-1; size: -; D: -; J: TRBJ1-1; DNA: TGTGCCAGCAGTGAGGGGCTATATACCACTGAAGCTTTCTTT; CDR3: CASSEGLYTTEAFF
V: TRBV7-9; size: -; D: -; J: TRBJ1-2; DNA: TGTGCCAGCAGCTTAGTAATCGGCACCTCGGGAGGCTACACCTTC; CDR3: CASSLVIGTSGGYTF
V: TRBV27; size: once; D: TRBD2; J: TRBJ2-4; DNA: TGTGCCAGCACCCTCCGGGGGGGCGGAAACATTCAGTACTTC; CDR3: CASTLRGGGNIQYF
V: TRBV3-1/TRBV3-2; size: -; D: -; J: TRBJ2-7; DNA: TGTGCCAGCAGCCACACGGGGGCCTACGAGCAGTACTTC; CDR3: CASSHTGAYEQYF
V: TRBV7-9; size: -; D: TRBD2; J: TRBJ2-1; DNA: TGTGCCAGCAGACATTCGACTAGCGGGGGTTCCTACAATGAGCAGTTCTTC; CDR3: CASRHSTSGGSYNEQFF